The 3 T cell receptor beta chains below were found in one sample sequenced in a study of shared clonotypes between healthy human individuals. Libraries were prepared by immunoSEQ multiplex PCR; TCRdb keeps only in-frame clonotypes and omits some of them. The table shows millions of clones, with roughly 94% occurring only once. Naive CD8 cells, CD45RO-negative and positively selected for CCR7, excluded terminally differentiated effector memory CD45RA+ cells. What was sequenced was naive CD8+ T cells sorted from blood. These receptors originate from a young man in good health.

The chain couples TRBV4-1 to TRBJ2-7; D is perhaps TRBD1 or TRBD2 (5 bases each). Germline V gives CDR1 MGHRA, CDR2 YSYEKL. This CDR3 has 16 amino acids. V lost 4 bases and J lost 1, with 17 bases in between. CDR3 in amino acids: CASSPGAETMSYEQYF. The CDR3 bases are TGCGCCAGCAGCCCCGGGGCAGAGACTATGTCCTACGAGCAGTACTTC.

This rearrangement joins TRBV4-1 to TRBJ2-7; 10 bases line up with TRBD2. J was trimmed by 0 bases and V by 0 bases; bases with no gene match: 5. Germline CDR1 and CDR2: MGHRA and YSYEKL. This CDR3 is built from 17 residues. This chain's CDR3 is CASSQDRLAGASYEQYF. The CDR3 DNA follows: TGCGCCAGCAGCCAAGATAGGCTAGCGGGAGCCTCCTACGAGCAGTACTTC.

V usage is TRBV7-3 and J usage is TRBJ2-2; D not resolved. V lost 8 bases, J lost 0 bases, and 13 bases lay in between. The CDR3 is made up of 15 amino acids. From germline, CDR1 is SGHTA and CDR2 FQGTGA. CDR3: CASSRRNTNTGELFF. The CDR3 nucleotides are TGTGCCAGCTCTCGACGGAATACGAACACCGGGGAGCTGTTTTTT.